The rows below give T cell receptor beta chains drawn from one sample of a study of cytomegalovirus exposure and HLA in healthy donors. The assay was immunoSEQ multiplex PCR, and TCRdb's table has in-frame clones only and misses some. This sample has 130,000 to 150,000 clones; roughly 87% occur once, and the top ten carry 4.5%. Sample: PBMCs. These receptors were taken from a man between 18 and 29 years old in good health and CMV-seropositive. Each CDR3 is given with its conserved first and last residue. Each record gives: D gene, V gene, J gene, clone size, CDR3 protein, CDR3 DNA. The D gene is left open where the match is weak. Clone size appears in some rows only: once, few, many, or a class for an expanded clone.

d_call: TRBD2
v_call: TRBV6-6
j_call: TRBJ2-7
clone_size: .
cdr3_aa: CASSYKLASEQYF
cdr3_nt: TGTGCCAGCAGTTACAAACTAGCGAGCGAGCAGTACTTC

d_call: .
v_call: TRBV29-1
j_call: TRBJ2-7
clone_size: .
cdr3_aa: CSVYGRAYEQYF
cdr3_nt: TGCAGCGTGTACGGGCGGGCCTACGAGCAGTACTTC

d_call: .
v_call: TRBV2
j_call: TRBJ1-1
clone_size: .
cdr3_aa: CASGGEANTEAFF
cdr3_nt: TGTGCCAGCGGGGGGGAAGCAAACACTGAAGCTTTCTTT

d_call: .
v_call: TRBV7-6
j_call: TRBJ1-5
clone_size: .
cdr3_aa: CASSLEPTWEGNQPQHF
cdr3_nt: TGTGCCAGCAGCTTAGAACCAACCTGGGAGGGCAATCAGCCCCAGCATTTT

d_call: .
v_call: TRBV9
j_call: TRBJ2-7
clone_size: .
cdr3_aa: CASSVGGGEQYF
cdr3_nt: TGTGCCAGCAGCGTAGGAGGGGGAGAGCAGTACTTC

d_call: .
v_call: TRBV15
j_call: TRBJ2-1
clone_size: .
cdr3_aa: CATSKEGSSPYYNEQFF
cdr3_nt: TGTGCCACCAGCAAGGAGGGCTCTAGCCCGTATTACAATGAGCAGTTCTTC

d_call: .
v_call: TRBV7-9
j_call: TRBJ2-7
clone_size: .
cdr3_aa: CASSPDNRYEQYF
cdr3_nt: TGTGCCAGCAGCCCCGACAACCGCTACGAGCAGTACTTC

d_call: .
v_call: TRBV19
j_call: TRBJ1-2
clone_size: .
cdr3_aa: CATRAGASGYTF
cdr3_nt: TGTGCCACTCGGGCAGGGGCTAGTGGCTACACCTTC

d_call: .
v_call: TRBV7-9
j_call: TRBJ1-1
clone_size: .
cdr3_aa: CASSPGHRNTEAFF
cdr3_nt: TGTGCCAGCAGCCCGGGACACCGGAACACTGAAGCTTTCTTT

d_call: TRBD1
v_call: TRBV11-2
j_call: TRBJ1-6
clone_size: once
cdr3_aa: CASSTGVIGNSPLHF
cdr3_nt: TGTGCCAGCAGCACAGGGGTTATAGGGAATTCACCCCTCCACTTT

d_call: TRBD1
v_call: TRBV15
j_call: TRBJ1-6
clone_size: many
cdr3_aa: CATSRKTGNSYNSPLHF
cdr3_nt: TGTGCCACCAGCAGAAAGACAGGGAACTCCTATAATTCACCCCTCCACTTT

d_call: TRBD1
v_call: TRBV5-1
j_call: TRBJ1-1
clone_size: .
cdr3_aa: CASTITGGAGDTEAFF
cdr3_nt: TGCGCCAGCACCATTACAGGGGGCGCGGGGGACACTGAAGCTTTCTTT

d_call: TRBD2
v_call: TRBV6-1
j_call: TRBJ2-3
clone_size: .
cdr3_aa: CASRTSGTDTQYF
cdr3_nt: TGTGCCAGCAGGACTAGCGGCACAGATACGCAGTATTTT

d_call: .
v_call: TRBV7-9
j_call: TRBJ2-1
clone_size: .
cdr3_aa: CASSLNGYNEQFF
cdr3_nt: TGTGCCAGCAGCTTGAACGGCTACAATGAGCAGTTCTTC

d_call: .
v_call: TRBV18
j_call: TRBJ1-1
clone_size: few
cdr3_aa: CASSPEGFGTEAFF
cdr3_nt: TGTGCCAGCTCACCAGAGGGCTTTGGCACTGAAGCTTTCTTT

d_call: .
v_call: TRBV28
j_call: TRBJ1-6
clone_size: .
cdr3_aa: CASSLSGQLSPLHF
cdr3_nt: TGTGCCAGCAGTTTATCAGGACAGCTTTCACCCCTCCACTTT

d_call: TRBD2
v_call: TRBV5-1
j_call: TRBJ2-7
clone_size: .
cdr3_aa: CASSRAGVWTYEQYF
cdr3_nt: TGCGCCAGCAGCAGAGCGGGGGTCTGGACCTACGAGCAGTACTTC

d_call: .
v_call: TRBV13
j_call: TRBJ2-5
clone_size: .
cdr3_aa: CASTRGETQYF
cdr3_nt: TGTGCCAGCACCCGGGGGGAGACCCAGTACTTC

d_call: .
v_call: TRBV11-3
j_call: TRBJ2-1
clone_size: .
cdr3_aa: CASSGSGTFNEQFF
cdr3_nt: TGTGCCAGCAGCGGTAGTGGGACTTTTAATGAGCAGTTCTTC

d_call: TRBD1
v_call: TRBV23-1
j_call: TRBJ1-2
clone_size: .
cdr3_aa: CASSQSDRVDGYTF
cdr3_nt: TGCGCCAGCAGTCAATCGGACAGGGTGGATGGCTACACCTTC

d_call: TRBD2
v_call: TRBV5-1
j_call: TRBJ2-1
clone_size: .
cdr3_aa: CASSPPGLAASYNEQFF
cdr3_nt: TGCGCCAGCAGCCCTCCGGGACTAGCGGCCTCCTACAATGAGCAGTTCTTC

d_call: .
v_call: TRBV19
j_call: TRBJ2-5
clone_size: .
cdr3_aa: CASSVFGGPGETQYF
cdr3_nt: TGTGCCAGTAGTGTATTCGGGGGGCCGGGAGAGACCCAGTACTTC

d_call: .
v_call: TRBV2
j_call: TRBJ2-3
clone_size: .
cdr3_aa: CASSVRGSTDTQYF
cdr3_nt: TGTGCCAGCAGTGTCAGGGGTAGCACAGATACGCAGTATTTT

d_call: TRBD1
v_call: TRBV6-5
j_call: TRBJ1-6
clone_size: .
cdr3_aa: CASSFQTGNNSPLHF
cdr3_nt: TGTGCCAGCAGTTTCCAGACAGGGAATAATTCACCCCTCCACTTT

d_call: .
v_call: TRBV6-5
j_call: TRBJ1-5
clone_size: .
cdr3_aa: CASRGTVSSQPQHF
cdr3_nt: TGTGCCAGCAGGGGGACTGTCTCGAGTCAGCCCCAGCATTTT

d_call: .
v_call: TRBV5-1
j_call: TRBJ1-6
clone_size: .
cdr3_aa: CASSLKDIDNSPLHF
cdr3_nt: TGCGCCAGCAGCTTAAAGGACATTGACAATTCACCCCTCCACTTT

d_call: TRBD1
v_call: TRBV19
j_call: TRBJ2-2
clone_size: .
cdr3_aa: CASSKGGSQGADGELFF
cdr3_nt: TGTGCCAGTAGTAAAGGCGGGTCTCAGGGGGCTGACGGGGAGCTGTTTTTT

d_call: TRBD2
v_call: TRBV5-1
j_call: TRBJ2-7
clone_size: .
cdr3_aa: CASSQASGSFYEQYF
cdr3_nt: TGCGCCAGCAGCCAGGCTAGCGGGAGTTTCTACGAGCAGTACTTC

d_call: TRBD2
v_call: TRBV5-4
j_call: TRBJ2-3
clone_size: .
cdr3_aa: CASSPGGRITDTQYF
cdr3_nt: TGTGCCAGCAGCCCGGGGGGTAGAATCACAGATACGCAGTATTTT

d_call: TRBD1
v_call: TRBV11-2
j_call: TRBJ1-3
clone_size: .
cdr3_aa: CASSLSTGGRNTIYF
cdr3_nt: TGTGCCAGCAGCTTGTCTACAGGGGGTCGAAACACCATATATTTT

d_call: .
v_call: TRBV29-1
j_call: TRBJ2-7
clone_size: .
cdr3_aa: CSVEDRRSEQYF
cdr3_nt: TGCAGCGTTGAAGATCGGAGGTCCGAGCAGTACTTC

d_call: .
v_call: TRBV2
j_call: TRBJ1-5
clone_size: once
cdr3_aa: CASKSSHSNQPQHF
cdr3_nt: TGTGCCAGCAAATCCAGTCATAGCAATCAGCCCCAGCATTTT

d_call: .
v_call: TRBV13
j_call: TRBJ1-4
clone_size: .
cdr3_aa: CASSLRGTPAEEEKLFF
cdr3_nt: TGTGCCAGCAGCTTAAGGGGGACACCGGCGGAGGAGGAAAAACTGTTTTTT

d_call: .
v_call: TRBV10-3
j_call: TRBJ1-2
clone_size: .
cdr3_aa: CAIKEERLYGYTF
cdr3_nt: TGTGCCATCAAAGAGGAGAGACTCTATGGCTACACCTTC

d_call: TRBD2
v_call: TRBV11-2
j_call: TRBJ2-2
clone_size: .
cdr3_aa: CASSLTGTSATGELFF
cdr3_nt: TGTGCCAGCAGCTTAACCGGGACTAGTGCTACCGGGGAGCTGTTTTTT

d_call: .
v_call: TRBV5-1
j_call: TRBJ1-2
clone_size: .
cdr3_aa: CASSLLGEDGYTF
cdr3_nt: TGCGCCAGCAGCTTGTTGGGTGAGGATGGCTACACCTTC

d_call: .
v_call: TRBV23-1
j_call: TRBJ2-7
clone_size: .
cdr3_aa: CASSQSRRNGSYEQYF
cdr3_nt: TGCGCCAGCAGTCAATCGAGAAGGAATGGGAGCTACGAGCAGTACTTC

d_call: .
v_call: TRBV28
j_call: TRBJ1-4
clone_size: .
cdr3_aa: CASSFDRSTNEKLFF
cdr3_nt: TGTGCCAGCAGTTTTGACAGATCAACTAATGAAAAACTGTTTTTT

d_call: .
v_call: TRBV5-1
j_call: TRBJ1-2
clone_size: .
cdr3_aa: CASSLAGRSGYTF
cdr3_nt: TGCGCCAGCAGCTTGGCTGGGAGGAGTGGCTACACCTTC

d_call: .
v_call: TRBV30
j_call: TRBJ1-5
clone_size: few
cdr3_aa: CAWSTQNGQPQHF
cdr3_nt: TGTGCCTGGTCGACTCAGAACGGACAGCCCCAGCATTTT

d_call: TRBD1
v_call: TRBV14
j_call: TRBJ1-4
clone_size: .
cdr3_aa: CASSWTGGTNEKLFF
cdr3_nt: TGTGCCAGCAGTTGGACAGGGGGAACTAATGAAAAACTGTTTTTT

d_call: .
v_call: TRBV4-1
j_call: TRBJ2-3
clone_size: .
cdr3_aa: CASSQDGRGHTDTQYF
cdr3_nt: TGCGCCAGCAGCCAAGATGGGCGGGGCCACACAGATACGCAGTATTTT

d_call: .
v_call: TRBV6-6
j_call: TRBJ2-7
clone_size: .
cdr3_aa: CASSYSTDYEQYF
cdr3_nt: TGTGCCAGCAGTTACTCGACAGACTACGAGCAGTACTTC

d_call: .
v_call: TRBV6-5
j_call: TRBJ1-4
clone_size: .
cdr3_aa: CASSVDFNEKLFF
cdr3_nt: TGTGCCAGCAGTGTAGATTTTAATGAAAAACTGTTTTTT

d_call: .
v_call: TRBV11-2
j_call: TRBJ2-7
clone_size: .
cdr3_aa: CASSDVLQSRSYEQYF
cdr3_nt: TGTGCCAGCAGCGACGTCCTACAGTCCCGGTCGTACGAGCAGTACTTC

d_call: TRBD1
v_call: TRBV30
j_call: TRBJ2-7
clone_size: .
cdr3_aa: CAWGTRTGSYEQYF
cdr3_nt: TGTGCCTGGGGCACACGGACAGGTTCTTACGAGCAGTACTTC

d_call: TRBD2
v_call: TRBV29-1
j_call: TRBJ2-7
clone_size: .
cdr3_aa: CSVDGGAGREQYF
cdr3_nt: TGCAGCGTTGACGGGGGGGCCGGTAGGGAGCAGTACTTC

d_call: .
v_call: TRBV5-1
j_call: TRBJ2-3
clone_size: once
cdr3_aa: CASSLGLDPNTQYF
cdr3_nt: TGCGCCAGCAGCTTGGGGCTAGATCCGAATACGCAGTATTTT

d_call: .
v_call: TRBV4-1
j_call: TRBJ2-4
clone_size: .
cdr3_aa: CASSHAQTDLAKNIQYF
cdr3_nt: TGCGCCAGCAGCCATGCACAGACAGATCTAGCCAAAAACATTCAGTACTTC

d_call: .
v_call: TRBV29-1
j_call: TRBJ2-3
clone_size: once
cdr3_aa: CSVRGTDTQYF
cdr3_nt: TGCAGCGTTAGAGGGACAGATACGCAGTATTTT

d_call: .
v_call: TRBV4-1
j_call: TRBJ1-1
clone_size: once
cdr3_aa: CASSQDAGRGVVSNTEAFF
cdr3_nt: TGCGCCAGCAGCCAAGATGCTGGACGGGGGGTGGTTTCGAACACTGAAGCTTTCTTT

d_call: .
v_call: TRBV18
j_call: TRBJ1-3
clone_size: .
cdr3_aa: CASSPLEGQYSGNTIYF
cdr3_nt: TGTGCCAGCTCACCACTGGAGGGCCAGTACTCTGGAAACACCATATATTTT